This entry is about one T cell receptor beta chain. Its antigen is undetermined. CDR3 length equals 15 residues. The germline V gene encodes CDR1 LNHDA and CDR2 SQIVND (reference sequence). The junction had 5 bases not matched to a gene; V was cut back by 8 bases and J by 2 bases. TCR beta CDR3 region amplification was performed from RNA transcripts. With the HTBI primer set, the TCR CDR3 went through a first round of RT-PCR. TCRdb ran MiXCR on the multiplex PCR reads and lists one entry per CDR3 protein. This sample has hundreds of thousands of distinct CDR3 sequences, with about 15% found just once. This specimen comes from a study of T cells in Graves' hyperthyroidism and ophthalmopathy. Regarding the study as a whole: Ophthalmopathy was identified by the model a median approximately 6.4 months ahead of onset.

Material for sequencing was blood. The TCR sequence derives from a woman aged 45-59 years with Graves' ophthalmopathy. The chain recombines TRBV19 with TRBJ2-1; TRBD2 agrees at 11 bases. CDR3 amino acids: CASLAGGSPYNEQFF. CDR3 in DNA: TGTGCCAGTCTAGCGGGAGGATCACCCTACAATGAGCAGTTCTTC.